This T cell receptor beta chain was recorded in a study of T cells in Graves' hyperthyroidism and ophthalmopathy (dated by TCRdb to the late 2010s). General notes on the study: Peripheral blood samples were taken at initial diagnosis, before any treatment was given. The approximately 100 discovery patients were divided at random into training and test sets in a 7:3 ratio. An independent validation cohort of under 20 hyperthyroidism patients and 17 patients who later progressed to ophthalmopathy tested prospective prediction of ophthalmopathy. The study also compared thyroid tissue and blood T-cell repertoires from a handful of Graves' hyperthyroidism patients. The paper reports TCR Vbeta CDR3 sequencing of about 140 peripheral blood samples: around 41 ophthalmopathy, over 70 hyperthyroidism and around 17 progressor patients. After sampling, hyperthyroidism patients received methimazole starting at 30 mg daily, and ophthalmopathy patients received high-dose intravenous methylprednisolone. To identify TCR V-J signatures that set the groups apart, the researchers used a discovery cohort of approximately 98 patients, made up of roughly 40 with Graves' ophthalmopathy and 57 with stable Graves' hyperthyroidism.

Stable Graves' hyperthyroidism was defined as the absence of progression to ophthalmopathy over 18 months of follow-up. Hyperthyroidism patients were aged 18 to 65 years and newly diagnosed, with disease duration of less than 2 months. The study excluded patients with uncontrolled infections, other autoimmune diseases, pregnancy or lactation. Diagnoses were based on clinical symptoms, serum thyroxine and TRAb, thyroid ultrasound and orbital computed tomography. PBMCs were isolated from 10 ml of fresh peripheral blood by Ficoll-Paque density gradient centrifugation. Total RNA was extracted using Trizol reagent, and RNA quality was assessed on an Agilent 2100 Bioanalyzer. The germline V gene (reference sequence) sets CDR1 to LNHDA and CDR2 to SQIVND. V is pared back by 2 bases and J by 3 bases, with 7 bases lying between the germline termini. The CDR3 holds 14 amino acids from the cysteine to the phenylalanine. CDR3 DNA only is kept here, 42 bases in frame from base 1.

This clonotype has more than one count but fewer than ten. The antigen it recognizes is unknown. Nothing much larger sits one base from this clone, and base qualities are not available. TCR beta CDR3 regions were amplified from RNA transcripts. The TCR CDR3 was subjected to a first round of RT-PCR using the HTBI primer set and the Qiagen OneStep RT-PCR kit. The libraries were constructed in a second round of multiplex PCR and then size-selected and purified. Libraries were sequenced paired-end with 100 bp reads on an Illumina HiSeq2000. In the original analysis: Raw data were processed with SOAPnuke, discarding reads with adapters, uncalled bases, mean Phred below 15, or no exact constant-primer or identifier match. COPE v1.2.5 was used to merge the high-quality paired reads, and each unique nucleotide sequence was defined as a clonotype. MiTCR v1.1 was used to align the clonotypes against IMGT TRBV, TRBD and TRBJ reference segments. The analysis was restricted to V-J combinations with a frequency above 0.0001, which together covered around 99% of the repertoires. The TCS score was defined as F50 (clonal expansion) divided by E x V (chaos), with BLOSUM62-based TCRdist calculated between CDR3 peptides within each V-J. Welch's t-statistics and random forest reduced around 510 V-J features to fewer than 15, which were used in a naive Bayes classifier (R e1071). The similarity between thyroid and blood repertoires was quantified using the Morisita-Horn index. Starting from the raw public reads, TCRdb applied fastp trimming at Q25, assembled clones with MiXCR and retained in-frame beta chains. Each entry is one CDR3 protein sequence, shown with its most common DNA and genes. Clone size and V and J calls follow TCRdb, not the original study. Present in this sample are over 700,000 distinct CDR3 sequences, roughly 32% of which were seen just once. The biggest ten clones account for around 29% of the sample.

Study-wide conclusions, independent of this receptor: During validation, the model predicted progression to ophthalmopathy a median of around six months ahead of onset, with around 71% sensitivity and 72% to 85% specificity. Most expanded thyroid clonotypes (frequency above 0.001) were also found in blood, which suggests that blood repertoires may mirror thyroid immune responses. No statistical method was used to set the sample size in advance, and investigators knew the group allocation. A 13 V-J signature model separated ophthalmopathy from stable hyperthyroidism, with about 90% sensitivity and about 81% specificity in cross-validation and 80%/75% in testing.

The receptor comes from a middle-aged woman with Graves' hyperthyroidism. Input material: blood. The rearranged segments are TRBV19 and TRBJ1-4, with no reliable assignment of the D segment. The CDR3 sequence is CASSISSSNEKLFF. The DNA sequence is given as TGTGCCAGTAGTATAAGCAGTTCTAATGAAAAACTGTTTTTT.